This paragraph reports one T cell receptor (beta chain). The source of the sample is a study of blood T cells in healthy people across ages. The second PCR ran roughly 7 to 12 cycles with a sample-barcoded 5' primer and J-beta primers. TCRdb re-called the 5' RACE reads with MiXCR, one entry per CDR3 protein. The sample has 1,800,000 or so distinct CDR3 sequences; 39% are singletons. Sample: blood. This receptor was identified in a human donor in good health.

The CDR3 nucleotides are TGCAGTATCGGGACAGGGGAACGGTCACCCCTCCACTTT. The encoded protein is CSIGTGERSPLHF. The chain combines TRBV20-1 with TRBJ1-6, with 10 positions matching TRBD1. Germline lookup yields CDR1 DFQATT and CDR2 SNEGSKA (reference sequence). Losses at the gene ends were 8 bases for V and 10 bases for J; bases not matched to a gene: 8. This CDR3 has 13 residues.